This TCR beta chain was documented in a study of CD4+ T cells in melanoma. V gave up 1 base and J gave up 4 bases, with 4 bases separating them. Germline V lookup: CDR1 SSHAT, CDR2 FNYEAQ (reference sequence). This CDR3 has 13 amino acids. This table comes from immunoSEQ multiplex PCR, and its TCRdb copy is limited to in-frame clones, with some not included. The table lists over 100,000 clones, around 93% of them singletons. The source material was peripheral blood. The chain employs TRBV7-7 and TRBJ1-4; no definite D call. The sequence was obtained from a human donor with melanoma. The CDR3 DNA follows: TGTGCCAGCAGCTTAGATAGTAATGAAAAACTGTTTTTT. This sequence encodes CASSLDSNEKLFF.